The next 10 T cell receptor beta chains were all read from a single sample in a study of T cells after yellow fever vaccination. TCRdb recomputed calls from the 5' RACE reads with MiXCR, one row per CDR3 protein. The table records 350,000 to 450,000 distinct CDR3 sequences, under 20% of them present only once. The sequencing here drew on PBMCs, taken before the yellow fever booster vaccination. All receptors derive from a man aged 18 to 29 who received the YFV17D yellow fever vaccine.

The rearrangement uses TRBV5-5 and TRBJ1-5; 7 positions match TRBD1. The V and J ends lost 4 bases and 6 bases, in that order; junction bases with no gene match: 4. The germline CDR1 and CDR2 sequences are SGHKS and YYEKEE (reference sequence). This CDR3 has 13 amino acids. This CDR3 reads CASSRQGIQPQHF. The CDR3 nucleotides are TGTGCCAGCAGCCGACAGGGAATTCAGCCCCAGCATTTT.

This chain connects TRBV5-1 to TRBJ1-1; the match to TRBD1 covers 9 bases. The CDR3 runs to 15 residues. V dropped 4 bases and J dropped 4; count of bases not matched to a gene: 8. Per the germline V gene, CDR1 is SGHRS and CDR2 is YFSETQ. The CDR3 protein is CASSPYGTGPTEAFF. The CDR3 DNA sequence: TGCGCCAGCAGCCCATACGGGACAGGGCCCACTGAAGCTTTCTTT.

This sequence joins TRBV7-9 and TRBJ1-4, with TRBD1 matching 7 bases. The ends lost 5 bases at V and 4 bases at J; junction bases unmatched: 7. The CDR3 loop spans 15 amino acids. The germline V gene has CDR1 SEHNR and CDR2 FQNEAQ (reference sequence). CDR3: CASSETGPYNEKLFF. The CDR3 bases are TGTGCCAGCAGCGAGACAGGGCCCTATAATGAAAAACTGTTTTTT.

This clonotype was found many times. The V and J genes are TRBV7-9 and TRBJ2-1; D remains unclear. The CDR3 contains 15 residues. Germline V gives CDR1 SEHNR, CDR2 FQNEAQ (reference sequence). V lost 5 bases and J 7 bases, leaving 18 bases between the germline ends. The CDR3 DNA follows: TGTGCCAGCAGCGAAACCCCATACCAGGTTAATGAGCAGTTCTTC. Translating gives CASSETPYQVNEQFF.

The rearrangement uses TRBV12-3 or TRBV12-4 and TRBJ1-1; D ambiguous. Deletions cut 6 bases from V and 2 bases from J, with 16 bases between. The CDR3 has 15 residues. CDR3 DNA: TGTGCCAGCAGCGAATCCGGCGGCCCCAACACTGAAGCTTTCTTT. As protein: CASSESGGPNTEAFF.

The chain links TRBV5-1 to TRBJ2-1; D uncertain. V shed 1 base and J shed 12 bases, with 11 bases lying between them. Germline values: CDR1 SGHRS, CDR2 YFSETQ. The CDR3 runs 12 residues. CDR3 nucleotide sequence: TGCGCCAGCAGCTTGTATCGCGTAGGGCAGTTCTTC. Encoded protein: CASSLYRVGQFF.

The chain has TRBV7-3 and TRBJ2-3, with D unresolved. The CDR3 contains 14 residues. Trimming removed 3 bases from V and 2 bases from J, with 9 bases in between. CDR1 is SGHTA and CDR2 is FQGTGA in the germline V gene. The CDR3 reads CASSFSRNTDTQYF. The CDR3 DNA sequence: TGTGCCAGCAGCTTCTCGAGAAACACAGATACGCAGTATTTT.

The sample holds a few counts of this clonotype. This rearrangement joins TRBV7-2 to TRBJ2-2; 9 bases are a match to TRBD2. The CDR3 loop spans 17 amino acids. V trimming: 1 base; J trimming: 6 bases; junction bases outside the gene matches: 9. Germline CDR1 is SGHTA and CDR2 is FQGNSA. The CDR3 loop is CASSLVASGALAGELFF. In DNA, the CDR3 is TGTGCCAGCAGCTTAGTGGCTAGCGGGGCGTTAGCCGGGGAGCTGTTTTTT.

The chain has TRBV12-3 or TRBV12-4 and TRBJ1-5, with TRBD1 identical over 7 bases. The CDR3 sequence is 12 residues long. V was clipped by 5 bases and J by 9 bases; unmatched bases: 4. CDR3 DNA sequence: TGTGCCAGCAGTCCCCAGGGGGGGCCCCAGCATTTT. This sequence encodes CASSPQGGPQHF.

A few counts support this clonotype. This chain uses TRBV20-1 with TRBJ2-2, with 10 bases matching TRBD1. Germline assignment: CDR1 DFQATT and CDR2 SNEGSKA (reference sequence). The CDR3 runs 16 residues. V lost 1 base and J lost 7; bases outside the gene matches: 9. The CDR3 DNA follows: TGCAGTGCTAGAGGCTGGGGACAGGGGATTGACGGGGAGCTGTTTTTT. The encoded protein is CSARGWGQGIDGELFF.